Each of the 15 T cell receptor beta chains below was sequenced from the same sample in a study of metastatic and nonmetastatic thyroid tumors. TCRdb re-called the PCR reads with MiXCR. The sample holds more than 20,000 clones, over 20% seen once. All patients were treatment-naive before thyroid surgery. Sequenced: blood. The receptors were sampled from a female donor with papillary thyroid cancer or a benign thyroid nodule (not recorded which). Some clones in this sample may be carry-over from other donors' samples.

The sample holds many counts of this clone. The chain carries TRBV20-1 and TRBJ2-6; 8 positions match TRBD1. From germline, CDR1 is DFQATT and CDR2 SNEGSKA (reference sequence). The CDR3 runs 14 residues. Trimming removed 7 bases from V and 9 bases from J; junction bases left unmatched: 11. CDR3 in amino acids: CSGVTGTGHNVLTF. DNA for the CDR3: TGCAGTGGTGTGACCGGGACAGGACACAACGTCCTGACTTTC.

This clone was observed at least ten times. This chain joins TRBV20-1 and TRBJ2-5; D might be TRBD1 or TRBD2, each matching 6 bases. Trimming removed 4 bases at V and 7 bases at J, with 10 bases between. CDR1 and CDR2 from the germline V gene are DFQATT and SNEGSKA (reference sequence). CDR3 size: 11 residues. CDR3 sequence reads: CSAKEGGTQYF. CDR3 nucleotides: TGCAGTGCTAAGGAGGGGGGGACCCAGTACTTC.

This rearrangement joins TRBV27 to TRBJ1-2, with 8 bases fitting TRBD1. CDR1 is MNHEY and CDR2 is SMNVEV in the germline V gene (reference sequence). The ends lost 4 bases at V and 2 bases at J; junction bases unmatched: 15. This CDR3 region has 18 residues. CDR3 sequence (DNA): TGTGCCAGCAGTTCCCGAGGCGGTAACGGGACAGGCAACTATGGCTACACCTTC. Its translation is CASSSRGGNGTGNYGYTF.

At least ten counts were recorded for this clone. The chain uses TRBV14 and TRBJ2-7; TRBD1 agrees at 12 bases. The CDR3 is 18 amino acids. V dropped 2 bases and J dropped 4; count of bases not matched to a gene: 12. The germline V gene encodes CDR1 SGHDN and CDR2 FVKESK. In nucleotides, the CDR3 is TGTGCCAGCAGCCAAAAAAAGCTGGGACAGGGGGCACGGTACGAGCAGTACTTC. Its translation is CASSQKKLGQGARYEQYF.

The gene calls are TRBV20-1 and TRBJ1-5; 9 positions match TRBD1. CDR3 length equals 14 residues. The ends lost 5 bases at V and 3 bases at J; junction bases unmatched: 5. Germline CDR1 is DFQATT and CDR2 is SNEGSKA (reference sequence). For the CDR3, the DNA is TGCAGTGCTTGGACAGGGGTCCTCAATCAGCCCCAGCATTTT. Amino acid sequence: CSAWTGVLNQPQHF.

This clone came up a few times. The V and J genes are TRBV25-1 and TRBJ2-2; TRBD1 matches at 7 bases. Losses at the gene ends were 2 bases for V and 4 bases for J; bases not matched to a gene: 4. The CDR3 extends over 15 amino acids. CDR1 is MGHDK and CDR2 is SYGVNS in the germline V gene. CDR3 residues: CASSEGDSGTGELFF. The DNA of the CDR3 is TGTGCCAGCAGTGAAGGGGACAGTGGCACCGGGGAGCTGTTTTTT.

By its share, this clone is medium-sized (0.01 to 0.1%). The V and J genes are TRBV30 and TRBJ1-6, with 8 bases aligning to TRBD1. This CDR3 region has 15 residues. Germline CDR1 reads GTSNPN; CDR2 reads SVGIG (reference sequence). The J segment lost 7 bases and the V segment lost 3 bases, leaving 8 bases of the junction unmatched. The CDR3 is CAWSRTGLMNSPLHF. For the CDR3, the DNA is TGTGCCTGGAGCAGGACAGGGCTCATGAATTCACCCCTCCACTTT.

This chain connects TRBV12-3 or TRBV12-4 to TRBJ2-1; 15 bases fit TRBD2. The CDR3 spans 17 residues. Trimming cost V 8 bases and J 8 bases; bases outside gene matches: 13. The CDR3 DNA reads TGTGCCAGCTCAGTGGGACTAGCGGGGGGCAAAAGGGATGAGCAGTTCTTC. Translation gives CASSVGLAGGKRDEQFF.

The chain joins TRBV24-1 to TRBJ2-6, with a weak D call TRBD2 (6 bases). V was pared by 4 bases and J by 4 bases, with 16 bases between. Germline CDR1 is KGHDR and CDR2 is SFDVKD. There are 17 residues in the CDR3. The CDR3 loop reads CATSEPIGGSGANVLTF. The CDR3 DNA reads TGTGCCACCAGTGAGCCCATCGGGGGATCCGGGGCCAACGTCCTGACTTTC.

This clone occurred many times. The chain joins TRBV28 to TRBJ2-7, with 7 nucleotides matching TRBD2. The germline V gene encodes CDR1 MDHEN and CDR2 SYDVKM. V gave up 7 bases and J gave up 4 bases; unmatched junction bases: 7. This CDR3 comprises 13 residues. The CDR3 loop is CASKGLADYEQYF. The CDR3 region has the DNA TGTGCCAGCAAAGGGCTAGCGGATTACGAGCAGTACTTC.

V usage is TRBV5-4 and J usage is TRBJ2-1, with TRBD2 matching 10 bases. V gave up 2 bases and J gave up 8 bases; unmatched junction bases: 13. This CDR3 comprises 17 residues. CDR1 and CDR2 from the germline V gene are SGHNT and YYREEE (reference sequence). This chain's CDR3 is CASSFLRFSGRTYEQFF. The CDR3 bases are TGTGCCAGCAGCTTCCTAAGGTTTAGCGGGAGGACGTATGAGCAGTTCTTC.

This clone is labeled medium-sized (0.01 to 0.1%). This CDR3 is CASSLLYRTGSYEQYF. CDR3 coding DNA: TGTGCCAGCAGTTTATTGTACAGGACAGGGAGTTACGAGCAGTACTTC. The chain is built from TRBV28 and TRBJ2-7; 8 bases fit TRBD1. CDR3 length: 16 amino acids. The germline V gene encodes CDR1 MDHEN and CDR2 SYDVKM. V gave up 1 base and J gave up 4 bases; unmatched junction bases: 9.

This clone was found many times. This chain connects TRBV19 to TRBJ1-1; D gene uncertain. CDR3 length: 18 amino acids. Per germline, CDR1 LNHDA and CDR2 SQIVND (reference sequence). V was trimmed by 0 bases and J by 1 base, leaving 18 bases between them. As DNA, the CDR3 is TGTGCCAGTAGTATAGATCAGTATTATGCTAAGGGGAACACTGAAGCTTTCTTT. It is translated as CASSIDQYYAKGNTEAFF.

This clone was found many times. V and J are TRBV5-6 and TRBJ1-5; maybe TRBD1 (5 bases). This CDR3 is 13 amino acids long. Germline V lookup: CDR1 SGHDT, CDR2 YYEEEE. Trimming removed 0 bases at V and 5 bases at J, with 6 bases between. CDR3: CASSLGGDQPQHF. The CDR3 DNA reads as TGTGCCAGCAGCTTGGGGGGGGATCAGCCCCAGCATTTT.

In this sample, this clone turned up a few times. The junction shows a germline mismatch at one end, possibly a read error. The chain's CDR3 is CSPRGEHFF. CDR3 bases: TGTTCCCCTAGGGGGGAGCATTTCTTC. V gene TRBV6-1 combines with J gene TRBJ2-1; perhaps D is TRBD1 or TRBD2 (6 bases each). CDR3 length equals 9 residues. Looked up from germline, CDR1 is MNHNS and CDR2 is SASEGT.